This TCR beta chain was sequenced in a study of tumor-infiltrating lymphocytes in primary liver carcinoma. For the study at large: Sample yields of productive TCRbeta reads, ranging from roughly 3.5 to 7.13 million, were similar across tissue types.

This CDR3 contains 12 residues. With 0 bases removed from V and 7 bases from J, the gap between germline ends came to 5 bases. Germline V lookup: CDR1 SGHRS, CDR2 YFSETQ. As concerns this clonotype: Its specificity is unknown. Since a much larger clone is just one base distant, this may be a read error.

Broader study findings: Significantly greater top-250-clone fractions characterized tumors relative to blood (p = 0.039).

Total RNA (approximately 500 ng) served as template for TCR beta cDNA synthesis primed by a constant-region primer. Libraries for TCR beta were built through three nested multiplex PCR rounds, which together made up a slightly modified ARM-PCR procedure. TRBV1-TRBV30 forward and Cbeta reverse primers drove the first two roughly 10-cycle rounds. Using its own MiXCR run on the multiplex PCR reads, TCRdb lists one record per CDR3 protein. The table has roughly 78,000 distinct CDR3 sequences, over 55% seen once. Joint extraction of RNA and DNA used 20-30 mg of bulk tissue that was unsorted. The rearrangement joins TRBV5-1 to TRBJ2-1; D uncertain. The sequence came from a woman aged 55-75 years with primary liver carcinoma and hepatitis B virus infection. Sequencing was done on a sample of liver tumor tissue from sampling region 4. The sample's subset: tumor region T4, right-lateral pole. In DNA, the CDR3 is TGCGCCAGCAGCTTGGAGACTAATGAGCAGTTCTTC. Translation gives CASSLETNEQFF. Together with reference TRBV5-1 and TRBJ2-1, the CDR3 gives the full variable domain: KAGVTQTPRYLIKTRGQQVTLSCSPISGHRSVSWYQQTPGQGLQFLFEYFSETQRNKGNFPGRFSGRQFSNSRSEMNVSTLELGDSALYLCASSLETNEQFFGPGTRLTVL.